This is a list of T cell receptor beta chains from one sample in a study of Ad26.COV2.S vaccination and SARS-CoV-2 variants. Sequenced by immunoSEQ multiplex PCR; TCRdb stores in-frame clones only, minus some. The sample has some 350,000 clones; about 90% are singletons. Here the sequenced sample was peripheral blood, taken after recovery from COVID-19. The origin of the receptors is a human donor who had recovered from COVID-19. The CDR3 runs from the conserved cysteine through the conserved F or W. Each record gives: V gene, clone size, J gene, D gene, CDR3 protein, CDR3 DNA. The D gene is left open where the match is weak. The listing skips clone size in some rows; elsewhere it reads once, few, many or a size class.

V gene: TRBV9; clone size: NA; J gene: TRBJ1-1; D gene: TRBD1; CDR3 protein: CASSVGTGGTEAFF; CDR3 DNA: TGTGCCAGCAGCGTAGGCACAGGGGGGACTGAAGCTTTCTTT
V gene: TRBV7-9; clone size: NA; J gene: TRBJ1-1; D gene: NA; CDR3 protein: CASSLVRDTEAFF; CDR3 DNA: TGTGCCAGCAGCTTAGTAAGGGACACTGAAGCTTTCTTT
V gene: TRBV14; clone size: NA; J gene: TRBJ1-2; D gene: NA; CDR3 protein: CASSQEIWGKGYTF; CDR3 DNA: TGTGCCAGCAGCCAAGAAATCTGGGGCAAAGGCTACACCTTC
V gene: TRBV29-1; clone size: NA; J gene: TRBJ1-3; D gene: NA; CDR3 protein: CSALRTASGNTIYF; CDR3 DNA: TGCAGCGCCCTCCGGACGGCCTCTGGAAACACCATATATTTT
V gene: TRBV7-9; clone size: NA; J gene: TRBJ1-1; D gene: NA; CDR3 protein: CASSLPTGARGTEAFF; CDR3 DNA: TGTGCCAGCAGCTTACCTACGGGGGCGCGGGGCACTGAAGCTTTCTTT
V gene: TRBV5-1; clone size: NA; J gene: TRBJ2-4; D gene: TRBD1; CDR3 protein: CASSLGQGDIQYF; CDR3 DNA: TGCGCCAGCAGCTTGGGGCAGGGGGACATTCAGTACTTC
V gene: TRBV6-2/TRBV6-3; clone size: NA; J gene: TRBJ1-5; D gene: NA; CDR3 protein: CASSYSIDRYGQPQHF; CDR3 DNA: TGTGCCAGCAGTTACTCGATCGATCGATATGGTCAGCCCCAGCATTTT
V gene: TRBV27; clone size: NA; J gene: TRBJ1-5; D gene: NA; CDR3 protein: CASGEPQHF; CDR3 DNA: TGTGCCAGCGGAGAGCCCCAGCATTTT
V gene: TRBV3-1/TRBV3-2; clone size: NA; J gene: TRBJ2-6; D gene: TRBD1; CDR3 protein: CASSLSWDRGLSSGANVLTF; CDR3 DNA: TGTGCCAGCAGCCTGTCGTGGGACAGGGGGCTTTCTTCTGGGGCCAACGTCCTGACTTTC
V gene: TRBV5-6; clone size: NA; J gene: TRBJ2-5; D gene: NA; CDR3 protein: CAGSEPGAGETQYF; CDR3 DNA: TGTGCCGGCAGCGAACCGGGGGCGGGGGAGACCCAGTACTTC
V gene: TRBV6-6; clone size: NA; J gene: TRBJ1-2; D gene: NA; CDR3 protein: CASSPGGGYTF; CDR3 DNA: TGTGCCAGCAGCCCGGGGGGTGGCTACACCTTC
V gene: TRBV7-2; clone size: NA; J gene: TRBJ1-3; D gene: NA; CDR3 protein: CASSSSTGNTIYF; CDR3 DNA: TGTGCCAGCAGCTCATCGACAGGAAACACCATATATTTT
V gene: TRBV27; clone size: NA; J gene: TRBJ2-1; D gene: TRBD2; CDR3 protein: CAIARGLAGGHNEQFF; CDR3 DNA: TGTGCCATCGCCCGGGGTCTAGCGGGGGGCCACAATGAGCAGTTCTTC
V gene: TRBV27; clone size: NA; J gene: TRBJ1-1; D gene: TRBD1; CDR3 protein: CASSSRQGGTTEAFF; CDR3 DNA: TGTGCCAGCAGTTCCAGACAGGGCGGGACCACTGAAGCTTTCTTT
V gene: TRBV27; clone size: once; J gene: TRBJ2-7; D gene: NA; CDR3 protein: CASSPTLPYEQYF; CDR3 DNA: TGTGCCAGCAGCCCCACCCTCCCTTACGAGCAGTACTTC
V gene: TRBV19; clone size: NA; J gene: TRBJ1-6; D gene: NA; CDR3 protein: CASNWAGGSPLHF; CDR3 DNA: TGTGCCAGTAATTGGGCCGGGGGGTCACCCCTCCACTTT
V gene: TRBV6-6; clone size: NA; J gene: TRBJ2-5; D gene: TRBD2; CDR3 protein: CASSYPRRTRQETQYF; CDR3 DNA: TGTGCCAGCAGTTACCCCCGAAGGACTAGACAAGAGACCCAGTACTTC
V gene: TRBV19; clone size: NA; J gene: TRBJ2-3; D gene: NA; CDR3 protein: CASSWAMGADTQYF; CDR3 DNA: TGTGCCAGTAGTTGGGCGATGGGTGCAGATACGCAGTATTTT
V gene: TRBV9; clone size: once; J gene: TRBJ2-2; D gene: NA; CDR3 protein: CASSVHRNTGELFF; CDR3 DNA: TGTGCCAGCAGCGTACATCGGAACACCGGGGAGCTGTTTTTT
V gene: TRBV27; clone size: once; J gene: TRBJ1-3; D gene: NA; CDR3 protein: CASSLSGGPGNTIYF; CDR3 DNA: TGTGCCAGCAGTTTATCGGGAGGCCCTGGAAACACCATATATTTT
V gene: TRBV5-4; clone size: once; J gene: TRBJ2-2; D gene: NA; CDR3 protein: CASSLTGSAGELFF; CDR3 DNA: TGTGCCAGCAGCTTGACTGGGTCCGCCGGGGAGCTGTTTTTT
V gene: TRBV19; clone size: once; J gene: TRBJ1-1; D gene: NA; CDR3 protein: CASGRQVSSTEAFF; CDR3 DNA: TGTGCCAGTGGACGACAGGTCTCAAGCACTGAAGCTTTCTTT
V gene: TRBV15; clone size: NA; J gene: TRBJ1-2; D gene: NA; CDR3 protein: CATSRDGGSYGYTF; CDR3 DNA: TGTGCCACCAGCAGAGATGGGGGTAGCTATGGCTACACCTTC
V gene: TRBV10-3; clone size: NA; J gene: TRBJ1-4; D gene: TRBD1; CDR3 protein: CAIREDRGPEKLFF; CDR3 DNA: TGTGCCATCAGGGAGGACAGGGGGCCGGAAAAACTGTTTTTT
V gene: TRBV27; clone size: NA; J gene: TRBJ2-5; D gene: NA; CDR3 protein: CASSLSPGGGQETQYF; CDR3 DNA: TGTGCCAGCAGTTTATCCCCCGGGGGCGGCCAAGAGACCCAGTACTTC
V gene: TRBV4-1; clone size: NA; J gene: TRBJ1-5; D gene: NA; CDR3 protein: CASSQDFRMPQHF; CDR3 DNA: TGCGCCAGCAGCCAAGATTTCCGTATGCCCCAGCATTTT
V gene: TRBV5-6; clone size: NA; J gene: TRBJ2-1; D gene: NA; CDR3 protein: CASSLSRESSYNEQFF; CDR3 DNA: TGTGCCAGCAGCTTATCCCGGGAGTCGTCCTACAATGAGCAGTTCTTC
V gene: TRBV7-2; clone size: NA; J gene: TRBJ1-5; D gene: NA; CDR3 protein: CASSLGLRNQPQHF; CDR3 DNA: TGTGCCAGCAGCTTAGGACTGCGGAATCAGCCCCAGCATTTT